A selection of T cell receptor beta chains follows, all from one sample in a study of blood T cells in healthy people across ages. Each CDR3 protein gets one entry after TCRdb re-called the 5' RACE reads with MiXCR. The sample carries approximately 1,700,000 distinct CDR3 sequences, roughly two fifths recorded once. Sequenced: blood. Source of these receptors: a human donor in good health. CDR3s include the opening cysteine and the closing phenylalanine or tryptophan. The D gene is left open where the match is weak. Where a row states a size, it is once, few, many or the class of an expanded clone; other rows omit it.

>TRBJ2-7|few|TRBV6-1|NA
TGTGCCAGCAGCAGGAGGGGCGCTGGTTTGTTGACAACCGGGAACTACGAGCAGTACTTC
CASSRRGAGLLTTGNYEQYF
>TRBJ2-1|few|TRBV2|NA
TGTGCCAGCAGTGAAGTGGGGAGCTCCTACAATGAGCAGTTCTTC
CASSEVGSSYNEQFF
>TRBJ1-1|NA|TRBV29-1|NA
TGCAGCGCCCGATCGGGGAAAACTGAAGCTTTCTTT
CSARSGKTEAFF
>TRBJ1-2|few|TRBV14|TRBD1
TGTGCCAGCAGCCGCAGGGGGACCACGGGACTCGCTAACTATGGCTACACCTTC
CASSRRGTTGLANYGYTF
>TRBJ2-3|NA|TRBV7-3|NA
TGTGCCAGCAGCTTAGCGGGGTACGGTGCAGATACGCAGTATTTT
CASSLAGYGADTQYF
>TRBJ2-3|NA|TRBV20-1|TRBD2
TGCAGTGCTCTTAGCGGGGGGGGCACAGATACGCAGTATTTT
CSALSGGGTDTQYF
>TRBJ2-3|NA|TRBV11-2|TRBD2
TGTGCCAGCAGCCCCCGGAGGGTGGGGGGGACGCAGTATTTT
CASSPRRVGGTQYF
>TRBJ1-3|NA|TRBV4-2|NA
TGTGCCAGCAGCCAAGTGGGAGGATCTGGAAACACCATATATTTT
CASSQVGGSGNTIYF
>TRBJ1-1|NA|TRBV6-1|TRBD1
TGTGCCAGCAATGACTACAGGGGGCGAAACCTTGAAGCTTTCTTT
CASNDYRGRNLEAFF
>TRBJ2-2|few|TRBV6-2/TRBV6-3|NA
TGTGCCAGCAGTCTAGTATGGAACACTGGGGAGCTGTTTTTT
CASSLVWNTGELFF
>TRBJ2-4|NA|TRBV7-2|NA
TGTGCCAGCAGCTTAGATAATGGGTTCATTCAGTACTTC
CASSLDNGFIQYF
>TRBJ2-7|NA|TRBV7-3|TRBD1
TGTGCCAGCAGCTTTGGACAGGGGGCTCCCTACGAGCAGTACTTC
CASSFGQGAPYEQYF
>TRBJ2-1|few|TRBV29-1|TRBD1
TGCAGCGTCTCGGTCACAGGGGCGTTGAATGAGCAGTTCTTC
CSVSVTGALNEQFF
>TRBJ2-5|NA|TRBV12-3/TRBV12-4|NA
TGTGCCAGCAGGGTAGCGTCAGAAGAGGCCCAGTACTTC
CASRVASEEAQYF
>TRBJ1-1|NA|TRBV19|NA
TGTGCCAGCCAGGACGGGAGCACTGAAGCTTTCTTT
CASQDGSTEAFF
>TRBJ2-1|NA|TRBV4-2|TRBD1
TGTGCCAGCAGCCGGACAGGGGGAGAGGTTGGGCAGTTCTTC
CASSRTGGEVGQFF
>TRBJ1-2|many|TRBV12-3/TRBV12-4|NA
TGTGCCAGCAGCTTAGGGACTCCCTATGGCTACACCTTC
CASSLGTPYGYTF
>TRBJ2-7|NA|TRBV6-2/TRBV6-3|NA
TGTGCCAGCAGTTACTCGAGTGGCAGGGCCCGCGAGCAGTACTTC
CASSYSSGRAREQYF
>TRBJ2-1|NA|TRBV5-1|NA
TGCGCCAGCAGCTTGATCAAAGGGGGTCGCCCGAATGAGCAGTTCTTC
CASSLIKGGRPNEQFF
>TRBJ1-5|NA|TRBV7-2|NA
TGTGCCAGCAGCCTCAGGTCCTCCCAGGGCAATCAGCCCCAGCATTTT
CASSLRSSQGNQPQHF
>TRBJ1-1|few|TRBV7-9|NA
TGTGCCAGCAGCGACCCAATGACAGGATTGAACACTGAAGCTTTCTTT
CASSDPMTGLNTEAFF
>TRBJ2-3|few|TRBV9|TRBD1
TGTGCCAGCAGCACCCGGACAGGGGGTTACACAGATACGCAGTATTTT
CASSTRTGGYTDTQYF
>TRBJ2-1|NA|TRBV15|NA
TGTGCCACCAGCTCCCCCCGGAATGAGCAGTTCTTC
CATSSPRNEQFF
>TRBJ2-2|NA|TRBV12-3/TRBV12-4|NA
TGTGCCAGCAGTTTAGCGCTCCACATGATCAACACCGGGGAGCTGTTTTTT
CASSLALHMINTGELFF
>TRBJ2-6|few|TRBV4-1|NA
TGCGCCAGCAGCCAACTAACCCCGACAGGTTTGAGCTCTGGGGCCAACGTCCTGACTTTC
CASSQLTPTGLSSGANVLTF
>TRBJ1-1|NA|TRBV4-1|NA
TGCGCCAGCAGCCCTAAGGGAGGAGGGACAAACACTGAAGCTTTCTTT
CASSPKGGGTNTEAFF
>TRBJ1-5|few|TRBV12-3/TRBV12-4|NA
TGTGCCAGCAGTTTAGCCCGCATGGATCAGCCCCAGCATTTT
CASSLARMDQPQHF
>TRBJ2-7|NA|TRBV28|NA
TGTGCCAGCAGTTATAATAAGGTCGAGCAGTACTTC
CASSYNKVEQYF
>TRBJ2-1|NA|TRBV9|NA
TGTGCCAGCAGCGTAGGGGGTAGCTCGACCAATGAGCAGTTCTTC
CASSVGGSSTNEQFF
>TRBJ2-2|NA|TRBV6-4|NA
TGTGCCAGCAGTGGGGACAACACCGGGGAGCTGTTTTTT
CASSGDNTGELFF
>TRBJ2-1|NA|TRBV7-9|TRBD2
TGTGCCAGCAGCCCTGGGACTACAATTCAGTTCTTC
CASSPGTTIQFF
>TRBJ1-2|NA|TRBV12-3/TRBV12-4|NA
TGTGCCAGCAGTTTATGGGAATGGGGCTACACCTTC
CASSLWEWGYTF
>TRBJ2-3|NA|TRBV7-3|TRBD2
TGTGCCAGCAGCTTAACCGGACTAGCGGGGGCACCAATCACAGATACGCAGTATTTT
CASSLTGLAGAPITDTQYF
>TRBJ1-5|NA|TRBV4-3|NA
TGCGCCAGCAGCCAAGCAGTGTCGGTTCCGCCCCAGCATTTT
CASSQAVSVPPQHF
>TRBJ1-5|NA|TRBV5-1|NA
TGCGCCAGCAGCTTGATACCAGGGGGCAATCAGCCCCAGCATTTT
CASSLIPGGNQPQHF
>TRBJ2-7|NA|TRBV28|NA
TGTGCCGGCAGTTTGGCCGAGGGTTCCTACGAGCAGTACTTC
CAGSLAEGSYEQYF
>TRBJ1-2|NA|TRBV14|NA
TGTGCCAGCAGCCAAGAATGGGGTGGCTACACCTTC
CASSQEWGGYTF
>TRBJ1-6|many|TRBV2|TRBD1
TGTGCCAGCAGTCGGGACAGGACTAATTCACCCCTCCACTTT
CASSRDRTNSPLHF
>TRBJ2-5|few|TRBV12-3/TRBV12-4|NA
TGTGCCAGCAGTTTAGGGGCGGTTGAAGGGTATGAGCAGTACTTC
CASSLGAVEGYEQYF
>TRBJ1-2|NA|TRBV5-1|TRBD1
TGCGCCAGCAGCTTGGGAACCGGGACAGGGCCATCCACCTTC
CASSLGTGTGPSTF
>TRBJ2-2|NA|TRBV15|TRBD2
TGTGCCACCAGCAGAGATCGGGGACTAGCTGGTACCGGGGAGCTGTTTTTT
CATSRDRGLAGTGELFF